The 15 T cell receptor beta chains below were found in one sample sequenced in a study of graft-versus-host responses after intestinal transplantation. Their cognate antigens are unknown. Clones were read by immunoSEQ multiplex PCR, and TCRdb kept only the in-frame ones, dropping some. The sample lists roughly 99,000 clones, less than 95% occurring once. The sequencing here drew on unstimulated CD8+ T cells sorted from spleen or lymph node cells, taken before transplant. Source of these receptors: a human donor who was the organ donor for an intestinal transplant.

V and J are TRBV7-6 and TRBJ2-7; a possible D gene is TRBD1 (6 bases). The CDR3 is 15 amino acids. Germline CDR1 is SGHVS and CDR2 is FNYEAQ. Deletions cut 3 bases from V and 1 base from J, with 13 bases between. The CDR3 region has the DNA TGTGCCAGCAGCTTTTCCACAGGGCCGTCCTACGAGCAGTACTTC. This sequence encodes CASSFSTGPSYEQYF.

CDR3 loop: CATSGDSSGGTLTQYF. In DNA form, the CDR3 reads TGTGCCACCAGCGGCGATTCTAGCGGGGGGACATTGACCCAGTACTTC. The chain joins TRBV15 to TRBJ2-5; 11 bases line up with TRBD2. The length of the CDR3 is 16 residues. The germline V gene encodes CDR1 LNHNV and CDR2 YYDKDF (reference sequence). V trimming: 5 bases; J trimming: 7 bases; junction bases outside the gene matches: 12.

J is TRBJ2-7 and V is TRBV19; TRBD2 might be the D (6 bases). Germline V gene lookup returns CDR1 LNHDA and CDR2 SQIVND (reference sequence). CDR3 length equals 14 residues. V lost 5 bases and J lost 2, with 13 bases in between. The CDR3 region has the DNA TGTGCCAGTAGTTCGGGGACTGGTCCCTACGAGCAGTACTTC. Residues: CASSSGTGPYEQYF.

The chain has TRBV7-3 and TRBJ2-3; weak D call: TRBD2 (7 bases). From germline, CDR1 is SGHTA and CDR2 FQGTGA. This CDR3 spans 15 amino acids. Trimming stripped 5 bases from V and 2 bases from J, with 14 bases between. CDR3 nucleotides: TGTGCCAGCAGCCGGGGAGGGGGGCCCACAGATACGCAGTATTTT. Its translation is CASSRGGGPTDTQYF.

The chain is built from TRBV19 and TRBJ1-2; D ambiguous. V dropped 7 bases and J dropped 7 bases, with 10 bases sitting between them. The germline V gene has CDR1 LNHDA and CDR2 SQIVND (reference sequence). The CDR3 runs to 11 residues. The CDR3 here is CASTATGGYTF. CDR3 coding DNA: TGTGCCAGTACCGCCACGGGTGGCTACACCTTC.

The DNA of the CDR3 is TGTGCCAGCACCCAAGCGGGAGACACAGATACGCAGTATTTT. It specifies CASTQAGDTDTQYF. This chain connects TRBV28 to TRBJ2-3; 8 bases fit TRBD2. The V and J ends lost 7 bases and 2 bases, in that order; junction bases with no gene match: 5. The CDR3 runs to 14 residues. Germline V gene lookup returns CDR1 MDHEN and CDR2 SYDVKM.

As for this clone: One junction end does not reproduce the germline sequence, and a read error may be involved. V is TRBV19 and J is TRBJ2-7; 8 nucleotides match TRBD2. The CDR3 is 15 amino acids. CDR1 LNHDA and CDR2 SQIVND come from the germline V gene (reference sequence). This chain's CDR3 is CASSFTSGQYYGQYF. CDR3 bases: TGTGCCAGTAGTTTTACTAGCGGACAATACTACGGGCAGTACTTC. The entire variable domain, with the rest obtained from reference TRBV19 and TRBJ2-7, is as follows: DGGITQSPKYLFRKEGQNVTLSCEQNLNHDAMYWYRQDPGQGLRLIYYSQIVNDFQKGDIAEGYSVSREKKESFPLTVTSAQKNPTAFYLCASSFTSGQYYGQYFGPGTRLTVT.

V is TRBV27 and J is TRBJ1-5; unclear D gene. This CDR3 contains 14 residues. CDR1 and CDR2 (germline): MNHEY, SMNVEV (reference sequence). Trimming pared 4 bases from V and 5 bases from J, leaving 12 bases between. In DNA form, the CDR3 reads TGTGCCAGCAGTTCTACAGACCGTGATCAGCCCCAGCATTTT. Translation: CASSSTDRDQPQHF.

This chain joins TRBV15 and TRBJ2-1; the D gene is possibly TRBD2 (5 bases). This CDR3 has 14 residues. Trimming stripped 3 bases from V and 4 bases from J, with 10 bases between. The germline gives CDR1 LNHNV, CDR2 YYDKDF (reference sequence). CDR3 residues: CATSSLRTYNEQFF. Here the CDR3 DNA reads TGTGCCACCAGCAGCCTGCGGACTTACAATGAGCAGTTCTTC.

This sequence joins TRBV7-3 and TRBJ2-3; D gene uncertain. This CDR3 has 14 residues. Per the germline V gene, CDR1 is SGHTA and CDR2 is FQGTGA. Trimming left V 5 bases short and J 5 bases short, with 14 bases between. Here the CDR3 reads CASSRYGAEDTQYF. The CDR3 DNA reads TGTGCCAGCAGCAGATATGGTGCAGAAGATACGCAGTATTTT.

A few counts support this clone. This chain connects TRBV5-6 to TRBJ1-2; tentative D call: TRBD1 (5 bases). V was clipped by 0 bases and J by 3 bases, with 9 bases between them. The CDR3 runs to 14 residues. In germline, CDR1 is SGHDT, CDR2 YYEEEE. CDR3 DNA: TGTGCCAGCAGCTTGGGGGGCCTATACTATGGCTACACCTTC. It translates to CASSLGGLYYGYTF.

The chain combines TRBV13 with TRBJ1-2; D not resolved. This CDR3 is 13 amino acids long. Looked up from germline, CDR1 is PRHDT and CDR2 is FYEKMQ (reference sequence). Trimming removed 1 base from V and 4 bases from J, with 7 bases in between. The CDR3 bases are TGTGCCAGCAGCTTAGATGGCGGCTATGGCTACACCTTC. Encoded protein: CASSLDGGYGYTF.

The chain joins TRBV14 to TRBJ1-1; 9 bases are a match to TRBD1. Trimming removed 4 bases from V and 5 bases from J; junction bases left unmatched: 14. The germline CDR1 and CDR2 sequences are SGHDN and FVKESK. This CDR3 contains 17 residues. The CDR3 nucleotides read TGTGCCAGCAGCCCGTACCCAGGACAGGGGTTGGGAACTGAAGCTTTCTTT. Protein sequence: CASSPYPGQGLGTEAFF.

This clone appeared a single time. The chain combines TRBV7-8 with TRBJ1-1; no reliable D call. V was trimmed by 1 base and J by 1 base, leaving 22 bases between them. CDR3 length equals 19 residues. Germline CDR1 SGHVS, CDR2 FQNEAQ. The CDR3 is CASSLGVGWALGRNTEAFF. The CDR3 DNA reads TGTGCCAGCAGCTTAGGGGTCGGTTGGGCCCTTGGAAGGAACACTGAAGCTTTCTTT.

This rearrangement joins TRBV2 to TRBJ2-1; D is undetermined. CDR1 SNHLY and CDR2 FYNNEI come from the germline V gene. The CDR3 has 14 residues. V was clipped by 7 bases and J by 2 bases, with 12 bases between them. CDR3 coding DNA: TGTGCCAGCAATAATGTCGACACCTACAATGAGCAGTTCTTC. Protein product: CASNNVDTYNEQFF.